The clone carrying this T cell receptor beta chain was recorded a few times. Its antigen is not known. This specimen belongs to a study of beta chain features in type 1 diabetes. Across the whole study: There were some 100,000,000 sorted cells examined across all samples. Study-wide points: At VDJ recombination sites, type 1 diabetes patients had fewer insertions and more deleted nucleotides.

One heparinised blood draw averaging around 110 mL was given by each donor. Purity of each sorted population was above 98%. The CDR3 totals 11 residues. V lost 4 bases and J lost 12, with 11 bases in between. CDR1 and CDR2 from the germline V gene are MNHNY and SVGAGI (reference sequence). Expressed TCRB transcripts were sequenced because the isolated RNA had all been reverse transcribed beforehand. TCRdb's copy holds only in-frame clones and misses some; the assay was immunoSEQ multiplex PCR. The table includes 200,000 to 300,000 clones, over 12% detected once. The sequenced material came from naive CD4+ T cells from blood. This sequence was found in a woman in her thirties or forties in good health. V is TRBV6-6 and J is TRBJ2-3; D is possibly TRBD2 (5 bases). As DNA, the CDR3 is TGTGCCAGCAGTTTGGTCGGGGATCAGTATTTT. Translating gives CASSLVGDQYF.